This T cell receptor beta chain comes out of a study of sequential checkpoint blockade in melanoma (dated by TCRdb to between 2018 and 2021). Study-level background: Patients were randomized 1:1 to first-line nivolumab followed by ipilimumab (arm A) or ipilimumab followed by nivolumab (arm B). The same lesion was the source of approximately 81% of the matched pre- and post-treatment tumor biopsy pairs. Roughly 20 patients had matched tumor biopsies taken before treatment and at week 13, after single-agent nivolumab (arm A) or ipilimumab (arm B). DNA from approximately 91 melanoma tumor samples collected before treatment underwent TCRbeta immunosequencing. Both trial sequences were followed by maintenance nivolumab.

TCRbeta CDR3 regions were immunosequenced from genomic DNA with the immunoSEQ Assay. Before high-throughput sequencing, the genomic DNA was amplified using bias-controlled multiplex PCR. In the paper's pipeline: To quantify the absolute abundance of each unique TCRbeta CDR3 region, the sequences were collapsed and filtered. Clonality, defined as 1 minus Pielou's evenness, was calculated using only productive rearrangements. To compute tumor T-cell fraction, TCRbeta template counts were normalized to usable DNA, with usable DNA estimated from several housekeeping genes. A previously published method was used to identify clones whose frequencies were significantly greater in on-treatment samples than in baseline samples. TCRdb re-hosts the immuneACCESS table, in-frame sequences only. Its copies lack some clones; in the studies checked, an unresolved V gene accounts for under half of them, and the cause for the rest is not known. The V and J calls and clone size come from that table; D and trimming were worked out from the DNA. The sample has some 10,000 clones on record, about 29% of them singletons. Around 26% of the sample rests with the top ten.

The treatment or condition label corresponds to: randomized to nivolumab then ipilimumab (arm A) or the reverse (arm B). None of the patients in the trial had previously been given DNA-damaging chemotherapy. The samples were obtained from melanoma patients enrolled in CheckMate 064, an open-label, randomized phase II trial testing sequential checkpoint blockade. Genomic DNA from formalin-fixed paraffin-embedded (FFPE) tissue samples was used for tumor TCR sequencing. This clone occurred a few times. Its antigen specificity is not known. Per-base quality was not reported, and no clone a single base away is much larger than it. The germline V gene encodes CDR1 SGHNT and CDR2 YENEEA. The cysteine opens and the phenylalanine closes a CDR3 of 16 amino acids. Just CDR3 DNA is preserved here, 48 bases in frame from base 1. At the junction V is shortened by 5 bases and J by 7 bases; bases outside the gene matches: 11.

On the study overall, not on this receptor specifically: The response-prediction model combining TCR metrics and mutation burden needs validation in larger, independent patient cohorts. Achieving clinical benefit was about 30 times more likely for patients whose tumor T-cell fraction and clonality increased by week 13. PD-L1 staining and CD8+ T-cell counts correlated with tumor T-cell fraction and clonality, whereas mutational load did not. Small sample sizes and reduced statistical power limited the within-arm analyses of tumor T-cell fraction. Among patients in the nivolumab-first arm (arm A), tumor TIL clonality before treatment was associated with response (P = .04).

This specimen consisted of tumor tissue (inferred from file names), obtained from a patient given nivolumab and ipilimumab in sequence. This receptor chain uses TRBV11-3 and TRBJ1-6; the central 7 bases match TRBD1. This clonotype was sampled from a human donor with melanoma. The CDR3 loop reads CASSMGRDSTNSPLHF. Read as DNA, the sequence is TGTGCCAGCAGCATGGGCCGGGACAGCACCAATTCACCCCTCCACTTT. Where the CDR3 stops, the reference TRBV11-3 and TRBJ1-6 genes take over; the full variable domain is EAGVVQSPRYKIIEKKQPVAFWCNPISGHNTLYWYLQNLGQGPELLIRYENEEAVDDSQLPKDRFSAERLKGVDSTLKIQPAELGDSAVYLCASSMGRDSTNSPLHFGNGTRLTVT.